What follows are 25 T cell receptor beta chains derived from one specimen sequenced in a study of OX40 agonist ivuxolimab in advanced cancers. Libraries were prepared by immunoSEQ multiplex PCR; TCRdb keeps only in-frame clonotypes and omits some of them. The sample consists of around 27,000 clones, more than 65% of them appearing once. Sequencing was performed on CD4+ or CD8+ T cells sorted from blood, taken in a trial of the OX40 agonist ivuxolimab. These receptors were taken from an adult with an advanced solid tumor such as melanoma, head and neck, liver or kidney cancer.

This clone showed up just once. The rearrangement links TRBV18 to TRBJ2-5, with 7 positions matching TRBD2. The tail of the sequence fits TRBJ2-7 better, so the J call may be wrong. In germline, CDR1 is KGHSH, CDR2 LQKENI. This CDR3 has 13 residues. In nucleotides, the CDR3 is TGTGCCAGCTCAGGCGTGGGGGGGTACGAGCAGTACTTC. It yields the protein CASSGVGGYEQYF.

This clone was counted once. This chain uses TRBV29-1 with TRBJ2-1, with D possibly being TRBD1 or TRBD2 (5 bases each). The CDR3 has 17 residues. Per the germline V gene, CDR1 is SQVTM and CDR2 is ANQGSEA. Trimming shortened V by 3 bases and J by 2 bases, and 20 bases separated the two germline ends. CDR3 residues: CSVDSPGTQDPYNEQFF. As DNA, the CDR3 is TGCAGCGTTGACAGTCCGGGGACCCAGGACCCCTACAATGAGCAGTTCTTC.

This CDR3 reads CASSPGTGKYEQYF. In DNA, the CDR3 is TGTGCCAGCAGTCCCGGGACAGGCAAGTACGAGCAGTACTTC. This chain connects TRBV6-6 to TRBJ2-7; TRBD1 matches at 8 bases. V shed 5 bases and J 4 bases; nucleotides not matched to a gene: 7. The germline gives CDR1 MNHNY, CDR2 SVGAGI (reference sequence). The CDR3 contains 14 residues.

This sequence joins TRBV4-1 and TRBJ2-1; perhaps TRBD2 as D (6 bases). The CDR3 has 15 residues. Germline values: CDR1 MGHRA, CDR2 YSYEKL. With 1 base removed from V and 4 bases from J, the gap between germline ends came to 11 bases. The CDR3 coding sequence is TGCGCCAGCAGCCAAGCGGGACTCTCTTACAATGAGCAGTTCTTC. Translating gives CASSQAGLSYNEQFF.

This sequence joins TRBV19 and TRBJ2-1, with no clear D. The CDR3 sequence is 15 residues long. The ends were cut back, 1 base at V and 8 bases at J, with 15 bases in the middle. Germline CDR1 and CDR2: LNHDA and SQIVND (reference sequence). CDR3 DNA: TGTGCCAGTAGTATAGCCCTATCGAGAGGCGATGAGCAGTTCTTC. It encodes CASSIALSRGDEQFF.

This sequence joins TRBV2 and TRBJ2-1; D possibly matches TRBD1 or TRBD2 (5 bases each). The V and J ends lost 11 bases and 4 bases respectively, with 9 bases between them. The germline gives CDR1 SNHLY, CDR2 FYNNEI. The CDR3 covers 11 residues. CDR3 DNA: TGTGCCGGGGGACCGTACAATGAGCAGTTCTTC. It yields the protein CAGGPYNEQFF. The full variable domain, its missing parts supplied by reference TRBV2 and TRBJ2-1, is EPEVTQTPSHQVTQMGQEVILRCVPISNHLYFYWYRQILGQKVEFLVSFYNNEISEKSEIFDDQFSVERPDGSNFTLKIRSTKLEDSAMYFCAGGPYNEQFFGPGTRLTVL.

As regards this clone: The CDR3 ends on some other residue instead of the conserved phenylalanine or tryptophan, so this is likely a read error. J is TRBJ2-7 and V is TRBV2; D gene ambiguous. The CDR3 has 11 amino acids. Germline V lookup: CDR1 SNHLY, CDR2 FYNNEI. V lost 0 bases, J lost 6 bases, and 3 bases lay in between. This CDR3 reads CASSEAFEQYL. The CDR3 DNA is TGTGCCAGCAGTGAAGCGTTCGAGCAGTACCTC.

The chain uses TRBV7-9 and TRBJ1-3, with 8 bases aligning to TRBD1. J lost 2 bases, V lost 2 bases, and 2 bases had no gene match. CDR3 length equals 15 residues. CDR1 is SEHNR and CDR2 is FQNEAQ in the germline V gene (reference sequence). The CDR3 region has the DNA TGTGCCAGCAGCTTACAACAGGGGGCTGGAAACACCATATATTTT. Protein sequence: CASSLQQGAGNTIYF.

The rearrangement joins TRBV5-5 to TRBJ2-3, with 7 positions matching TRBD2. V was clipped by 4 bases and J by 0 bases; unmatched bases: 11. The germline V gene encodes CDR1 SGHKS and CDR2 YYEKEE (reference sequence). The CDR3 spans 17 residues. CDR3 region: CASSHRGEGPSTDTQYF. CDR3 in DNA: TGTGCCAGCAGCCACCGCGGGGAGGGGCCAAGCACAGATACGCAGTATTTT.

This chain joins TRBV21-1 and TRBJ2-7; the table's D gene call, TRBD2, was not cross checked with the DNA. TRBV21-1 is described as a pseudogene. There are 15 residues in the CDR3. The CDR3 DNA reads TGTGCCAGCAGCAACGGGACTAGCGGGGGTTACGAGCAGTACTTC. Its translation: CASSNGTSGGYEQYF.

CDR3: CASSPTGMGNQPQHF. The CDR3 DNA sequence: TGCGCCAGCAGCCCGACAGGGATGGGTAATCAGCCCCAGCATTTT. The V call is TRBV4-1, the J call TRBJ1-5; 7 nucleotides align to TRBD1. This CDR3 has 15 amino acids. From germline, CDR1 is MGHRA and CDR2 YSYEKL. J lost 4 bases, V lost 4 bases, and 7 bases had no gene match.

The gene calls are TRBV5-6 and TRBJ2-7; D is uncertain. Germline V gene lookup returns CDR1 SGHDT and CDR2 YYEEEE. Trimming removed 0 bases from V and 2 bases from J, with 9 bases in between. The CDR3 consists of 14 residues. The CDR3 DNA reads TGTGCCAGCAGCTTGGTAAGCCAGACCTACGAGCAGTACTTC. Translation: CASSLVSQTYEQYF.

This clone was seen just once. This chain joins TRBV4-1 and TRBJ2-5, with 9 bases lining up with TRBD1. The end of the DNA is better explained by TRBJ2-7, so the J call may be wrong. Germline values: CDR1 MGHRA, CDR2 YSYEKL. The CDR3 is 17 amino acids. The CDR3 DNA is TGCGCCAGCAGCCAAGTCCCCCCCGACAGGGGGAGCAACGAGCAGTACTTC. This encodes CASSQVPPDRGSNEQYF.

The V gene is TRBV9, the J gene TRBJ1-2, with D perhaps matching TRBD1 (5 bases). Looked up from germline, CDR1 is SGDLS and CDR2 is YYNGEE. The CDR3 has 12 amino acids. Trimming cost V 3 bases and J 9 bases, with 12 bases left between them. The CDR3 is CASSDTGYSYTF. CDR3 nucleotides: TGTGCCAGCAGCGACACAGGATACAGCTACACCTTC.

The CDR3 DNA follows: TGCGCCAGCAGCATGGACAGGCCTCTCCCTCACTACGAGCAGTACTTC. It is translated as CASSMDRPLPHYEQYF. The chain employs TRBV5-1 and TRBJ2-7; 7 nucleotides agree with TRBD1. The ends lost 4 bases at V and 3 bases at J; junction bases unmatched: 13. Germline-derived CDR1 and CDR2 are SGHRS and YFSETQ. This CDR3 comprises 16 residues.

V usage is TRBV6-1 and J usage is TRBJ1-1, with D possibly TRBD1 on 5 matching bases. This CDR3 contains 15 residues. Germline CDR1 MNHNS, CDR2 SASEGT. V lost 4 bases, J lost 3 bases, and 15 bases lay in between. This chain's CDR3 is CASSGLQGLDTEAFF. DNA of the CDR3: TGTGCCAGCAGTGGCCTCCAGGGCCTGGACACTGAAGCTTTCTTT.

The CDR3 here is CASGSSGQGIMNEQFF. In DNA form, the CDR3 reads TGTGCCAGCGGCTCCTCGGGACAGGGGATTATGAATGAGCAGTTCTTC. This rearrangement joins TRBV6-6 to TRBJ2-1; 10 nucleotides line up with TRBD1. V lost 8 bases and J lost 7; bases outside the gene matches: 14. Germline V gene data show CDR1 as MNHNY and CDR2 as SVGAGI (reference sequence). This CDR3 is built from 16 residues.

This sequence joins TRBV27 and TRBJ2-1, with D perhaps TRBD1 (5 bases). CDR1 and CDR2 (germline): MNHEY, SMNVEV (reference sequence). Trimming left V 0 bases short and J 9 bases short, with 21 bases between. This CDR3 is built from 17 residues. This chain's CDR3 is CASSLSTVSRTHPEQFF. The CDR3 DNA sequence: TGTGCCAGCAGTTTATCCACAGTGTCAAGGACACATCCTGAGCAGTTCTTC.

V usage is TRBV4-3 and J usage is TRBJ1-2; TRBD1 aligns across 8 bases. Germline-derived CDR1 and CDR2 are LGHNA and YSLEER. Trimming removed 4 bases from V and 4 bases from J; junction bases left unmatched: 5. This CDR3 has 14 residues. The CDR3 DNA reads as TGCGCCAGCAGCCCTGGACAGGGTCGCTATGGCTACACCTTC. Its translation is CASSPGQGRYGYTF.

With regard to this clone: At one end the junction does not follow the germline gene, possibly because of a read error. J is TRBJ1-5 and V is TRBV7-2, with 7 positions matching TRBD1. The length of the CDR3 is 15 residues. In germline, CDR1 is SGHTA, CDR2 FQGNSA. CDR3 DNA sequence: TGCGCCAGCAGCCCGACAGGGATGGGTAATCAGCCCCAGCATTTT. The encoded protein is CASSPTGMGNQPQHF.

The chain uses TRBV4-3 and TRBJ2-3, with D maybe TRBD2 (5 bases). CDR1 is LGHNA and CDR2 is YSLEER in the germline V gene. The V end was cut by 0 bases, the J end by 6 bases, with 13 bases between. The CDR3 extends over 15 amino acids. CDR3 amino acids: CASSQERGNTDTQYF. The CDR3 DNA is TGCGCCAGCAGCCAAGAACGAGGGAATACGGATACGCAGTATTTT.

The CDR3 DNA is TGCGCCAGCAGCCTAGGTTTCGGGACAGGGAGTGGAAACACCATATATTTT. Protein: CASSLGFGTGSGNTIYF. J is TRBJ1-3 and V is TRBV5-1; 9 bases map to TRBD1. Germline CDR1 reads SGHRS; CDR2 reads YFSETQ. The CDR3 runs to 17 residues. Trimming at V came to 4 bases and at J to 3 bases, leaving 11 bases not matched to a gene.

V usage is TRBV4-3 and J usage is TRBJ1-3; 8 bases are shared with TRBD1. Trimming cost V 4 bases and J 0 bases; bases outside gene matches: 8. The CDR3 runs to 17 residues. Germline CDR1 is LGHNA and CDR2 is YSLEER. The CDR3 region is CASSRLEGQASGNTIYF. CDR3 DNA: TGCGCCAGCAGCCGATTGGAGGGACAGGCCTCTGGAAACACCATATATTTT.

V usage is TRBV11-2 and J usage is TRBJ1-1; D is undetermined. The germline V and J ends were trimmed by 0 bases and 7 bases, with 18 bases remaining between them. Germline V lookup: CDR1 SGHAT, CDR2 FQNNGV. The CDR3 sequence is 16 residues long. CDR3: CASSLEDRAVPFEAFF. For the CDR3, the DNA is TGTGCCAGCAGCTTAGAAGATCGGGCCGTACCGTTTGAAGCTTTCTTT.

Only a few counts were recorded for this clone. The genes are TRBV29-1 and TRBJ1-1; the D is unclear. V was shortened by 5 bases and J by 0 bases, with 4 bases between the two germline ends. This CDR3 comprises 11 residues. The germline CDR1 and CDR2 sequences are SQVTM and ANQGSEA. CDR3 loop: CSVMVNTEAFF. The CDR3 nucleotides are TGCAGCGTTATGGTGAACACTGAAGCTTTCTTT.